Below, 25 T cell receptor beta chains from the same sample are listed, as sequenced in a study of CD8 T cells in Susac syndrome. An input of about 0.5 to 1 ug of RNA was subjected to reverse transcription using random hexamers. Using its own MiXCR run on the immunoSEQ multiplex PCR reads, TCRdb lists one record per CDR3 protein. The sample gives 300,000 or so distinct CDR3 sequences, 92% of which show up once; 0.065% is in the top ten. Material for sequencing was CD4+ T cells from PBMCs. Receptor source: a human donor with multiple sclerosis.

The chain recombines TRBV7-3 with TRBJ2-1; 8 nucleotides line up with TRBD2. The junction had 12 bases not matched to a gene; V was cut back by 5 bases and J by 9 bases. This CDR3 has 15 residues. Germline V gene lookup returns CDR1 SGHTA and CDR2 FQGTGA. The CDR3 region is CASSPSGGAGIEQFF. CDR3 in DNA: TGTGCCAGCAGCCCGAGCGGGGGAGCGGGGATTGAGCAGTTCTTC.

The rearrangement joins TRBV3-1 to TRBJ2-2; TRBD1 matches 10 bases. CDR3 size: 17 residues. Trimming removed 3 bases from V and 5 bases from J; junction bases left unmatched: 9. The germline V gene encodes CDR1 LGHDT and CDR2 YNNKEL (reference sequence). Written as DNA, the CDR3 is TGTGCCAGCAGCCAGGGACCGGGACAGGGGAGGACCGGGGAGCTGTTTTTT. This codes for CASSQGPGQGRTGELFF.

The chain has TRBV27 and TRBJ1-2, with D maybe TRBD1 (6 bases). The CDR3 totals 16 residues. The germline CDR1 and CDR2 sequences are MNHEY and SMNVEV (reference sequence). Between the trimmed V and J ends, which lost 5 bases and 6 bases, there was a span of 22 bases. CDR3 DNA: TGTGCCAGCAGTCTGCTGCGGGACATCGGAAGGGATGGCTACACCTTC. Its protein is CASSLLRDIGRDGYTF.

Points on this clonotype: The junction differs from germline at one of its ends, possibly a read error. The chain employs TRBV7-3 and TRBJ1-1; tentatively, D is TRBD1 (6 bases). The germline V gene encodes CDR1 SGHTA and CDR2 FQGTGA. CDR3 size: 14 residues. DNA of the CDR3: TGTGCCAGCAGCTTAACAATCGATGGGGGGCCGCTCTCCTTT. Protein sequence: CASSLTIDGGPLSF.

This chain links TRBV7-3 with TRBJ2-5, with a tentative D call TRBD1 (5 bases). V was pared by 5 bases and J by 5 bases, with 18 bases between. There are 15 residues in the CDR3. The germline CDR1 and CDR2 sequences are SGHTA and FQGTGA. The CDR3 sequence is CASSPKRGSAETQYF. In DNA form, the CDR3 reads TGTGCCAGCAGCCCCAAAAGGGGAAGTGCGGAGACCCAGTACTTC.

The chain employs TRBV29-1 and TRBJ2-3; D perhaps matches TRBD2 (6 bases). The germline V and J ends were trimmed by 4 bases and 5 bases, with 22 bases remaining between them. This CDR3 is built from 16 residues. Germline CDR1 reads SQVTM; CDR2 reads ANQGSEA. The CDR3 loop reads CSVGDDGRGRIDTQYF. The CDR3 DNA reads TGCAGCGTTGGGGACGACGGGCGGGGAAGGATAGATACGCAGTATTTT.

This clonotype is a singleton in its sample. This sequence joins TRBV6-2 or TRBV6-3 and TRBJ2-7; tentatively, D is TRBD2 (5 bases). There are 14 residues in the CDR3. V lost 0 bases, J lost 5 bases, and 11 bases lay in between. CDR1 is MNHEY, CDR2 SVGEGT, per germline. This CDR3 reads CASSYSSRAHEQYF. CDR3 bases: TGTGCCAGCAGTTACTCGTCGAGGGCCCACGAGCAGTACTTC.

This rearrangement joins TRBV29-1 to TRBJ2-3, with 9 bases that match TRBD2. Germline V gene data show CDR1 as SQVTM and CDR2 as ANQGSEA. The trim removed 4 bases at V and 6 bases at J, leaving 5 bases unmatched. This CDR3 has 13 amino acids. CDR3 coding DNA: TGCAGCGTTGGCGGGAGGGCCGTGGATACGCAGTATTTT. Its protein product is CSVGGRAVDTQYF.

The chain recombines TRBV30 with TRBJ2-1; 11 positions agree with TRBD2. V lost 4 bases, J lost 0 bases, and 23 bases stayed unmatched. CDR3 length: 22 residues. From germline, CDR1 is GTSNPN and CDR2 SVGIG (reference sequence). The CDR3 bases are TGTGCCTGGATGAGCAGGGGGTCCGCCGGACTAGCGGGCCAAAGCTCCTACAATGAGCAGTTCTTC. The encoded protein is CAWMSRGSAGLAGQSSYNEQFF.

In this sample, this clonotype turned up once. The chain carries TRBV6-2 or TRBV6-3 and TRBJ2-5, with 7 bases fitting TRBD2. The CDR3 covers 12 residues. V lost 9 bases to trimming and J lost 5 bases; unmatched junction nucleotides: 6. In germline, CDR1 is MNHEY, CDR2 SVGEGT. CDR3 nucleotide sequence: TGTGCCAGTCAACGGGAGGTGGAGACCCAGTACTTC. Its protein product is CASQREVETQYF.

The rearrangement joins TRBV20-1 to TRBJ2-7, with 7 bases identical to TRBD2. The CDR3 is 13 residues long. The ends lost 7 bases at V and 1 base at J; junction bases unmatched: 7. Germline-derived CDR1 and CDR2 are DFQATT and SNEGSKA (reference sequence). CDR3 in amino acids: CSVSSGTSYEQYF. The CDR3 nucleotides read TGCAGTGTTTCTAGCGGAACTTCCTACGAGCAGTACTTC.

The V and J genes are TRBV12-3 or TRBV12-4 and TRBJ1-2; the D is unclear. V lost 1 base, J lost 9 bases, and 9 bases lay in between. The CDR3 runs to 12 residues. The DNA of the CDR3 is TGTGCCAGCAGTTTAGAAGGGAGTCGCTACACCTTC. This sequence encodes CASSLEGSRYTF.

The CDR3 spells CASGASGRSPDTQYF. The CDR3 nucleotides are TGTGCTAGTGGTGCCTCCGGGAGGAGTCCAGATACGCAGTATTTT. The chain combines TRBV12-5 with TRBJ2-3, with 7 nucleotides matching TRBD2. This CDR3 contains 15 residues. The germline CDR1 and CDR2 sequences are LGHNT and FRNRAP. Trimming removed 5 bases from V and 4 bases from J; junction bases left unmatched: 9.

The chain employs TRBV7-2 and TRBJ1-1; unclear D gene. V gave up 2 bases and J gave up 4 bases, with 2 bases separating them. Germline CDR1 reads SGHTA; CDR2 reads FQGNSA. This CDR3 is built from 11 residues. DNA for the CDR3: TGTGCCAGCAGCTTATTCACTGAAGCTTTCTTT. It specifies CASSLFTEAFF.

V gene TRBV29-1 combines with J gene TRBJ2-1; D gene ambiguous. Germline CDR1 SQVTM, CDR2 ANQGSEA. With 2 bases removed from V and 12 bases from J, the gap between germline ends came to 14 bases. The CDR3 runs to 12 residues. The CDR3 DNA follows: TGCAGCGTTGAACCGCTGGCAGGTAGGCAGTTCTTC. Translated, it gives CSVEPLAGRQFF.

The J gene is TRBJ2-1, the V gene TRBV12-3 or TRBV12-4; 10 nucleotides line up with TRBD2. The CDR3 spans 15 residues. Losses at the gene ends were 7 bases for V and 7 bases for J; bases not matched to a gene: 10. In nucleotides, the CDR3 is TGTGCCAGCATGGGGGCTAGCGGGAGATGGAATGAGCAGTTCTTC. Amino acids: CASMGASGRWNEQFF.

The rearrangement links TRBV5-1 to TRBJ2-3, with D possibly being TRBD1 (5 bases). This CDR3 comprises 14 residues. Germline CDR1 reads SGHRS; CDR2 reads YFSETQ. Between the trimmed V and J ends, which lost 0 bases and 4 bases, there was a span of 9 bases. CDR3 in amino acids: CASSLEARADTQYF. CDR3 coding DNA: TGCGCCAGCAGCTTGGAGGCCAGGGCAGATACGCAGTATTTT.

V and J are TRBV7-9 and TRBJ2-7, with D tentatively TRBD2 (6 bases). The CDR3 consists of 13 residues. Germline V gene sequence: CDR1 SEHNR, CDR2 FQNEAQ (reference sequence). Trimming shortened V by 2 bases and J by 7 bases, and 12 bases separated the two germline ends. The CDR3 sequence is CASSLRAAGEQYF. CDR3 nucleotides: TGTGCCAGCAGCTTAAGGGCCGCGGGGGAGCAGTACTTC.

The genes are TRBV30 and TRBJ2-7; D not certain. The V gene lost 5 bases and the J gene lost 2 bases, with 22 bases spanning the gap. There are 16 residues in the CDR3. The germline V gene has CDR1 GTSNPN and CDR2 SVGIG (reference sequence). CDR3: CAWARPLHRVTYEQYF. The CDR3 DNA reads TGTGCCTGGGCCCGACCCTTACATCGAGTAACCTACGAGCAGTACTTC.

The V gene is TRBV3-1, the J gene TRBJ2-2; 7 nucleotides agree with TRBD2. The ends lost 5 bases at V and 4 bases at J; junction bases unmatched: 1. CDR1 is LGHDT, CDR2 YNNKEL, per germline (reference sequence). The CDR3 is 13 amino acids. The CDR3 here is CASSWTSTGELFF. In nucleotides, the CDR3 is TGTGCCAGCAGCTGGACTAGCACCGGGGAGCTGTTTTTT.

This clonotype has just one count. The chain is built from TRBV5-6 and TRBJ2-3; maybe TRBD2 (5 bases). The V gene's germline CDR1 is SGHDT and CDR2 YYEEEE. The CDR3 covers 15 residues. V was trimmed by 2 bases and J by 2 bases, leaving 12 bases between them. CDR3 residues: CASSFSSRATDTQYF. CDR3 in DNA: TGTGCCAGCAGCTTCTCTTCGCGGGCCACAGATACGCAGTATTTT. The variable domain in full, with the rest retrieved from reference TRBV5-6 and TRBJ2-3, is DAGVTQSPTHLIKTRGQQVTLRCSPKSGHDTVSWYQQALGQGPQFIFQYYEEEERQRGNFPDRFSGHQFPNYSSELNVNALLLGDSALYLCASSFSSRATDTQYFGPGTRLTVL.

This clonotype was observed a single time. This CDR3 reads CASSLYTLAVSYNEQFF. The CDR3 region has the DNA TGTGCCAGCAGCCTCTATACGCTAGCGGTTTCATACAATGAGCAGTTCTTC. V usage is TRBV7-2 and J usage is TRBJ2-1; 7 bases line up with TRBD2. J was trimmed by 4 bases and V by 5 bases; bases with no gene match: 14. The CDR3 length is 17 residues. Germline CDR1 SGHTA, CDR2 FQGNSA.

The CDR3: CATSDWGGNYGYTF. DNA for the CDR3: TGTGCCACCAGTGATTGGGGGGGGAACTATGGCTACACCTTC. The chain links TRBV24-1 to TRBJ1-2; the D gene is possibly TRBD1 (5 bases). This CDR3 is built from 14 residues. V was shortened by 2 bases and J by 2 bases, with 8 bases between the two germline ends. The germline CDR1 and CDR2 sequences are KGHDR and SFDVKD.

The gene calls are TRBV20-1 and TRBJ2-4, with 10 bases fitting TRBD2. There are 16 residues in the CDR3. Germline values: CDR1 DFQATT, CDR2 SNEGSKA (reference sequence). V dropped 1 base and J dropped 6; count of bases not matched to a gene: 9. The CDR3 bases are TGCAGTGCTAGAGGGAGCGGGGGGGCTAAAGGAAACATTCAGTACTTC. It translates to CSARGSGGAKGNIQYF.

V and J are TRBV29-1 and TRBJ1-2, with D possibly matching TRBD1 (5 bases). The V gene's germline CDR1 is SQVTM and CDR2 ANQGSEA. Trimming stripped 6 bases from V and 4 bases from J, with 15 bases between. The CDR3 spans 13 residues. The CDR3 loop is CSVGQGDSYGYTF. CDR3 DNA: TGCAGCGTCGGACAAGGGGACTCCTATGGCTACACCTTC. Full variable domain (remainder filled in from reference TRBV29-1 and TRBJ1-2): SAVISQKPSRDICQRGTSLTIQCQVDSQVTMMFWYRQQPGQSLTLIATANQGSEATYESGFVIDKFPISRPNLTFSTLTVSNMSPEDSSIYLCSVGQGDSYGYTFGSGTRLTVV.